Following are 24 T cell receptor beta chains from one sample sequenced in a study of CD8+CD57+ T cells in acquired aplastic anemia. Profiling of TCR beta VDJ combinations and CDR3 sequences used genomic DNA as template. TCRdb re-called the reads with MiXCR, one entry per CDR3 protein. The table includes about 130,000 distinct CDR3 sequences, about 46% detected once. Material: sorted CD4+, CD8+, or CD8+CD57+ T cells (not recorded which) from PBMCs. The source is a human donor in good health, serving as a control.

This clonotype was counted at least ten times. This chain links TRBV10-2 with TRBJ2-3; TRBD2 aligns across 8 bases. The ends lost 6 bases at V and 3 bases at J; junction bases unmatched: 8. The CDR3 sequence is 15 residues long. The germline CDR1 and CDR2 sequences are WSHSY and SAAADI. CDR3 amino acids: CASRDPSGRTDTQYF. Written as DNA, the CDR3 is TGCGCCAGCAGAGACCCCAGCGGGAGAACAGATACGCAGTATTTT.

The V gene is TRBV5-4, the J gene TRBJ1-6; unclear D gene. The CDR3 sequence is 15 residues long. Looked up from germline, CDR1 is SGHNT and CDR2 is YYREEE (reference sequence). The germline V and J ends were trimmed by 4 bases and 6 bases, with 14 bases remaining between them. This CDR3 is CASSPRGGLNSPLHF. The CDR3 DNA sequence: TGTGCCAGCAGCCCCCGGGGAGGGCTTAATTCACCCCTCCACTTT.

V gene TRBV7-2 combines with J gene TRBJ1-2; D gene uncertain. The V gene's germline CDR1 is SGHTA and CDR2 FQGNSA. Deletions cut 2 bases from V and 3 bases from J, with 10 bases between. The CDR3 has 14 amino acids. The CDR3 nucleotides are TGTGCCAGCAGCTTAATGGGCAGCTACTATGGCTACACCTTC. Amino acids: CASSLMGSYYGYTF.

Comment on this clonotype: With a much larger clone just one base away, this may be a read error. J is TRBJ2-1 and V is TRBV5-1; D not resolved. Germline loops: CDR1 SGHRS, CDR2 YFSETQ. This CDR3 region has 15 residues. The CDR3 sequence: CASSPYGGGYSEQFF. Written as DNA, the CDR3 is TGCGCCAGCAGCCCCTATGGCGGCGGCTACAGTGAGCAGTTCTTC.

The chain is built from TRBV7-2 and TRBJ2-7, with D unclear. Germline values: CDR1 SGHTA, CDR2 FQGNSA. This CDR3 has 14 amino acids. Trimming left V 1 base short and J 1 base short, with 8 bases between. Written as DNA, the CDR3 is TGTGCCAGCAGCTTAGTAGGCCAGTCCTACGAGCAGTACTTC. Translation gives CASSLVGQSYEQYF.

This chain connects TRBV10-3 to TRBJ2-7; unclear D gene. Germline CDR1 is ENHRY and CDR2 is SYGVKD. The CDR3 has 10 amino acids. V was shortened by 11 bases and J by 2 bases, with 7 bases between the two germline ends. The chain's CDR3 is CAHRTYEQYF. CDR3 DNA sequence: TGTGCCCACCGAACCTACGAGCAGTACTTC.

The chain combines TRBV2 with TRBJ2-7, with TRBD2 matching 9 bases. CDR1 and CDR2 from the germline V gene are SNHLY and FYNNEI. The CDR3 spans 13 residues. V shed 6 bases and J 2 bases; nucleotides not matched to a gene: 2. CDR3 sequence (DNA): TGTGCCAGCAGGCGACTAGCGGCCTACGAGCAGTACTTC. Its protein product is CASRRLAAYEQYF.

The sample holds many counts of this clonotype. The chain recombines TRBV7-2 with TRBJ1-2; weak D call: TRBD1 (5 bases). There are 12 residues in the CDR3. The germline CDR1 and CDR2 sequences are SGHTA and FQGNSA. Trimming took off 5 bases at V and 6 bases at J, with 10 bases between the two ends. The CDR3 protein is CASSRGGDGYTF. CDR3 DNA sequence: TGTGCCAGCAGCCGTGGGGGGGATGGCTACACCTTC.

This clonotype was seen repeatedly, ten times or more. The chain employs TRBV7-2 and TRBJ2-7; D remains ambiguous. Trimming took 0 bases from V and 4 from J, leaving 7 bases between them. Looked up from germline, CDR1 is SGHTA and CDR2 is FQGNSA. The CDR3 is 13 residues long. CDR3 sequence reads: CASSLAIGYEQYF. The CDR3 bases are TGTGCCAGCAGCTTAGCGATAGGATACGAGCAGTACTTC.

Ten or more counts support this clonotype. The chain carries TRBV19 and TRBJ1-1; maybe TRBD1 (5 bases). The CDR3 runs 15 residues. V lost 5 bases and J lost 4, with 17 bases in between. Germline assignment: CDR1 LNHDA and CDR2 SQIVND (reference sequence). CDR3 in amino acids: CASSVRGVLGTEAFF. The CDR3 bases are TGTGCCAGTAGTGTCCGGGGGGTATTGGGCACTGAAGCTTTCTTT.

V usage is TRBV29-1 and J usage is TRBJ2-7; 8 bases match TRBD1. This CDR3 comprises 13 residues. Trimming removed 4 bases from V and 2 bases from J; junction bases left unmatched: 4. The germline gives CDR1 SQVTM, CDR2 ANQGSEA. For the CDR3, the DNA is TGCAGCGTTGCCGGACAGGGTCCCTACGAGCAGTACTTC. Translated: CSVAGQGPYEQYF.

The rearrangement links TRBV10-3 to TRBJ2-5; weak D call: TRBD1 (6 bases). The V gene lost 10 bases and the J gene lost 5 bases, with 17 bases spanning the gap. The CDR3 is made up of 13 amino acids. In germline, CDR1 is ENHRY, CDR2 SYGVKD. The CDR3 bases are TGTGCCACCGGAAGGACAGCTAGGGAGACCCAGTACTTC. Translated: CATGRTARETQYF.

The chain combines TRBV7-3 with TRBJ2-7; TRBD2 agrees at 13 bases. CDR3 length: 16 residues. V lost 10 bases and J lost 3; bases outside the gene matches: 12. Germline V gives CDR1 SGHTA, CDR2 FQGTGA. CDR3 nucleotides: TGTGCCACCAGACTAGCGGGGGGTTACAGATTCTACGAGCAGTACTTC. Residues: CATRLAGGYRFYEQYF. Combining the CDR3 with reference TRBV7-3 and TRBJ2-7 gives the whole variable domain GAGVSQTPSNKVTEKGKYVELRCDPISGHTALYWYRQSLGQGPEFLIYFQGTGAADDSGLPNDRFFAVRPEGSVSTLKIQRTERGDSAVYLCATRLAGGYRFYEQYFGPGTRLTVT.

This clonotype was seen once. The CDR3 DNA follows: TGTGCCACCAGTGGCGGGACTAGCAAGTTTGAGCAGTTCTTC. Residues: CATSGGTSKFEQFF. V is TRBV24-1 and J is TRBJ2-1, with 9 bases lining up with TRBD2. J gave up 9 bases and V 5 bases, and 7 bases lay outside the gene matches. Germline assignment: CDR1 KGHDR and CDR2 SFDVKD. CDR3 length equals 14 residues.

Ten or more counts support this clonotype. The chain joins TRBV3-1 to TRBJ2-3; D is ambiguous. The V gene lost 1 base and the J gene lost 9 bases, with 11 bases spanning the gap. The CDR3 is 13 residues long. Germline-derived CDR1 and CDR2 are LGHDT and YNNKEL (reference sequence). CDR3 sequence: CASSQAADGTQYF. CDR3 in DNA: TGTGCCAGCAGCCAAGCGGCGGATGGGACGCAGTATTTT.

J is TRBJ1-5 and V is TRBV20-1, with D tentatively TRBD1 (6 bases). V shed 3 bases and J shed 2 bases, with 20 bases lying between them. The germline CDR1 and CDR2 sequences are DFQATT and SNEGSKA (reference sequence). CDR3 size: 17 residues. The CDR3 region has the DNA TGCAGTGCTAGCCTGAGACCGGGGGCCGGCGGCAATCAGCCCCAGCATTTT. It is translated as CSASLRPGAGGNQPQHF.

This chain uses TRBV19 with TRBJ1-5; 9 nucleotides align to TRBD1. V trimming: 2 bases; J trimming: 0 bases; junction bases outside the gene matches: 11. CDR1 is LNHDA, CDR2 SQIVND, per germline (reference sequence). The CDR3 sequence is 19 residues long. The CDR3: CASSIRGWTGDFSNQPQHF. CDR3 nucleotides: TGTGCCAGTAGTATAAGGGGGTGGACAGGGGACTTTAGCAATCAGCCCCAGCATTTT.

This clonotype was counted a single time. The J gene is TRBJ1-6, the V gene TRBV19; TRBD1 is a possible D gene (5 bases). Germline-derived CDR1 and CDR2 are LNHDA and SQIVND (reference sequence). V dropped 7 bases and J dropped 18 bases, with 25 bases sitting between them. The CDR3 extends over 14 amino acids. The CDR3 sequence: CASNHLTAISSPHF. The CDR3 nucleotides read TGTGCCAGTAATCACCTGACAGCCATCTCATCCCCCCACTTT.

This sequence joins TRBV6-2 or TRBV6-3 and TRBJ1-1, with TRBD1 matching over 12 bases. The CDR3 covers 20 residues. V trimming: 6 bases; J trimming: 3 bases; junction bases outside the gene matches: 20. The germline CDR1 and CDR2 sequences are MNHEY and SVGEGT. CDR3 sequence reads: CASRYDLQGQGAKLDTEAFF. DNA of the CDR3: TGTGCCAGCAGGTATGACCTTCAGGGACAGGGGGCCAAGTTGGACACTGAAGCTTTCTTT.

The chain has TRBV2 and TRBJ2-7; 8 nucleotides match TRBD2. The CDR3 contains 12 residues. Germline CDR1 reads SNHLY; CDR2 reads FYNNEI. J was trimmed by 5 bases and V by 6 bases; bases with no gene match: 3. In DNA, the CDR3 is TGTGCCAGCAGGAGCGGGGGACACGAGCAGTACTTC. It is translated as CASRSGGHEQYF.

The chain has TRBV12-3 or TRBV12-4 and TRBJ2-5, with D hard to call. The CDR3 extends over 16 amino acids. Trimming took 0 bases from V and 5 from J, leaving 16 bases between them. The CDR3, as DNA: TGTGCCAGCAGTTTAGCGGGCGTAAACGGGCGGGAGACCCAGTACTTC. This gives the protein CASSLAGVNGRETQYF.

Comment on this clonotype: A junction end diverges from the germline sequence, so it may reflect a read error. The J gene is TRBJ1-6, the V gene TRBV9; D possibly corresponds to TRBD1 (5 bases). The CDR3 loop spans 14 amino acids. Germline CDR1 reads SGDLS; CDR2 reads YYNGEE. The CDR3 sequence is CASSVEQANSPLYF. The CDR3 nucleotides are TGTGCCAGCAGCGTAGAACAGGCAAATTCACCCCTCTACTTT.

This clonotype was counted between two and nine times. This chain uses TRBV19 with TRBJ2-6; no firm D call. Per germline, CDR1 LNHDA and CDR2 SQIVND (reference sequence). The CDR3 length is 15 residues. Trimming stripped 3 bases from V and 0 bases from J, with 6 bases between. CDR3 coding DNA: TGTGCCAGTAGTATTTGGAGCTCTGGGGCCAACGTCCTGACTTTC. Its translation: CASSIWSSGANVLTF.

This clonotype was seen repeatedly, ten times or more. The chain is built from TRBV11-2 and TRBJ2-5; 8 positions match TRBD2. J gave up 4 bases and V 6 bases, and 7 bases lay outside the gene matches. The CDR3 is 14 amino acids. Per the germline V gene, CDR1 is SGHAT and CDR2 is FQNNGV. CDR3 sequence reads: CASSHRGGGETQYF. DNA for the CDR3: TGTGCCAGCAGTCACCGGGGGGGGGGAGAGACCCAGTACTTC.